These T cell receptor beta chains were read from a single sample in a study of OX40 agonist ivuxolimab in advanced cancers. Produced via immunoSEQ multiplex PCR; TCRdb's table is partial and in-frame only. This table has under 95,000 clones, roughly nine tenths appearing once. The sequences come from CD4+ or CD8+ T cells sorted from blood, collected in a trial of the OX40 agonist ivuxolimab. These receptor sequences come from an adult with an advanced solid tumor such as melanoma, head and neck, liver or kidney cancer. Each CDR3 is given without its conserved first and last residue.

J	V	CDR3
TRBJ1-5	TRBV7-8	ASSLVPSQGGQPQH
TRBJ1-3	TRBV6-1	ASSELVGIQDTIY
TRBJ1-1	TRBV5-1	ASSLTQGHTEAF
TRBJ2-1	TRBV6-1	ASSENQGGSFYNEQF
TRBJ2-3	TRBV5-1	ASSLAGGVTDTQY
TRBJ2-2	TRBV27	ASSLFPGLAGGFGTGELF
TRBJ2-2	TRBV18	ASSPGGNANTGELF
TRBJ2-7	TRBV7-6	ASSLATSGRSYEQY
TRBJ2-3	TRBV9	ASSPHTDTQY
TRBJ1-1	TRBV30	AWMSPRPGSNTEAF
TRBJ1-2	TRBV28	ASRGQTNYGYT
TRBJ2-1	TRBV10-1	ASSNGQSGDDEQF
TRBJ1-5	TRBV7-6	ASSKTGAGQPQH
TRBJ2-3	TRBV6-1	ASSEVRAGADTQY
TRBJ2-5	TRBV5-1	ASSLGGGAGGGETQY
TRBJ2-5	TRBV19	ASNARGRKQETQY
TRBJ1-4	TRBV4-1	ASSLRGPGQGAVNEKLF
TRBJ1-2	TRBV28	ASSLGQGAGGYT
TRBJ1-5	TRBV6-1	ASSGTGGLQPQH
TRBJ2-3	TRBV7-6	ASSLGGRADTQY
TRBJ2-3	TRBV6-4	ASSLDRGTDTQY
TRBJ1-1	TRBV5-1	ASSLEGQLNTEAF
TRBJ2-2	TRBV2	ASRAGPQAGELF
TRBJ2-7	TRBV5-6	ASSPLGGDENTYEQY
TRBJ1-6	TRBV28	ASKEGPIYNSPLH
TRBJ1-1	TRBV6-5	ASRGGITEAF
TRBJ1-1	TRBV5-1	ASSLAGRGFTEAF
TRBJ2-3	TRBV6-6	ASSLASSTDTQY
TRBJ2-2	TRBV10-3	AIGDAGELF
TRBJ2-2	TRBV12-2	ASRHGLYTGELF
TRBJ1-2	TRBV7-9	ASSLESPLSYGYT
TRBJ1-2	TRBV5-1	ASSLEGQGRGYT
TRBJ2-7	TRBV13	ASSRGGQGSYEQY
TRBJ2-3	TRBV2	ASNVDRITDTQY
TRBJ1-2	TRBV29-1	SVRTGGSGFGYT
TRBJ1-2	TRBV7-8	ASSSGGRGPYGYT
TRBJ1-5	TRBV19	ASSSRTGAYSNQPQH
TRBJ2-1	TRBV5-4	ASSSSGNEQF
TRBJ2-1	TRBV19	ASSIGDALSYNEQF
TRBJ1-2	TRBV9	ASSVSRSSNYGYT
TRBJ2-7	TRBV7-2	ASSLEPGQGNEQY
TRBJ1-6	TRBV6-1	ASSSPGESSPLH
TRBJ1-1	TRBV7-4	ASSPLKMVGQVRWGTEAF
TRBJ2-2	TRBV5-1	ASGEVRGELF
TRBJ1-4	TRBV6-6	ASSRTGEEKLF
TRBJ2-1	TRBV7-3	ASSQQGFEQF
TRBJ2-7	TRBV5-1	ASSLELAGGYEQY
TRBJ1-5	TRBV11-2	ASSSLGQPQH
TRBJ1-1	TRBV19	ASSIFGNTEAF
TRBJ1-2	TRBV28	ASSTGHFLIYGYT
TRBJ1-3	TRBV6-5	ASSYGQGGNTIY
TRBJ2-7	TRBV5-4	ASSWGLGTVYEQY
TRBJ1-6	TRBV11-3	ASSLDEFCMDSSSPLH
TRBJ2-3	TRBV5-1	ASKQGASTDTQY
TRBJ2-7	TRBV21-1	ASSKEASGSLEQY
TRBJ2-5	TRBV29-1	SVDQGGAYQETQY
TRBJ2-5	TRBV7-3	ASSLMAGEGETQY
TRBJ2-7	TRBV5-1	ASSGGDISYEQY
TRBJ2-7	TRBV10-3	AISEPLGTSGNPYEQY